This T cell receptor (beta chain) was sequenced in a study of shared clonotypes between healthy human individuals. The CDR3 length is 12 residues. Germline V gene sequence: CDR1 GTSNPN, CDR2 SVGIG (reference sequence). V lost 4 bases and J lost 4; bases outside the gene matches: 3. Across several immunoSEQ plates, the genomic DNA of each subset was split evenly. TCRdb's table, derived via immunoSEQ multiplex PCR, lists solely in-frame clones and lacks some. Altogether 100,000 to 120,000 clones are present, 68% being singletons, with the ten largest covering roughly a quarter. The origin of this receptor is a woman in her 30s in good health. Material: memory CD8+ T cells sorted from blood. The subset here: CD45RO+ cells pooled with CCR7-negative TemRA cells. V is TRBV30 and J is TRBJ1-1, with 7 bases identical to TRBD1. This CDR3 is CAWKRDSTEAFF. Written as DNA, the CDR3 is TGTGCCTGGAAGCGGGACAGCACTGAAGCTTTCTTT.